This T cell receptor (beta chain) originates from a study of chemoradiotherapy in HPV16-positive cancers (dated by TCRdb to 2022 to 2024). Concerning the study at large: Functional T-cell assays on cells from a couple of HPV16-positive patients defined candidate HPV-specific T-cell clones and common TCR motifs. The study set out to ask whether T-cell immunity against the HPV oncoproteins E6 and E7 changes over the course of chemoradiotherapy and whether that immunity affects survival. The candidate HPV-specific TCRs and motifs were subsequently tracked in TCR repertoires obtained from roughly 78 patients with HPV-related cancers.

Repertoires were sampled multiple times during chemoradiotherapy, which allowed clonal expansion in the tumor microenvironment to be followed. The germline V gene specifies MDHEN as CDR1 and SYDVKM as CDR2. The CDR3 spans 13 residues, from the cysteine through the phenylalanine. The sequence is cut down to CDR3 DNA, 39 bases in frame from base 1. General conclusions and limits of the study: The functional definition of HPV-specific T cells was derived from only a couple of HPV16-positive patients, and the survival association was reported for HPV16-positive patients. Expansion of candidate HPV-specific clones and E7-related TCR motifs was observed in the tumor microenvironment during treatment, whereas no such expansion was observed for non-HPV-specific T cells. Improved recurrence-free survival in HPV16-positive patients was associated with expansion of HPV-responsive T cells during chemoradiotherapy.

As concerns this clone: Its recognized antigen is unknown. One end of the junction fails to match germline, which may point to a read error. This sample also contains other DNA sequences that code for the same CDR3.

Receptors were amplified or captured by the immunoSEQ multiplex PCR assay. Here the immuneACCESS table is served through TCRdb, limited to in-frame sequences with V and J called. Missing clones are a known gap in these copies; in checked studies unresolved V genes cover under half, and the rest lacks a known reason. The sample records tens of thousands of clones, around nine tenths of which are singletons. The ten biggest clones cover just over 4% of the sample. This specimen was blood, taken from a patient who underwent chemoradiotherapy. The chain was built from TRBV28 and TRBJ2-7, with no confidently assigned D gene. The source is a human donor with HPV-associated anogenital cancer. The CDR3 reads CASSLGSNYEQYF. The DNA sequence is TGTGCCAGCAGTTTAGGCAGTAACTACGAGCAGTACTTT.